This T cell receptor beta chain was recorded in a study of OX40 agonist ivuxolimab in advanced cancers. TCRdb's table, derived via immunoSEQ multiplex PCR, lists solely in-frame clones and lacks some. The sample holds 40,000 to 45,000 clones; 85% to 90% are singletons and the top ten take approximately 6%. The receptor was derived from an adult with an advanced solid tumor such as melanoma, head and neck, liver or kidney cancer. This sample comprised CD4+ or CD8+ T cells sorted from blood, obtained in a trial of the OX40 agonist ivuxolimab.

CDR3 nucleotides: TGCGCCAGCAGCCTACGGACTAGCACGGCAGATACGCAGTATTTT. Residues: CASSLRTSTADTQYF. The J gene is TRBJ2-3, the V gene TRBV4-1; TRBD2 aligns across 8 bases. Germline V CDR1 and CDR2: MGHRA, YSYEKL. The CDR3 extends over 15 amino acids. J lost 4 bases, V lost 4 bases, and 7 bases had no gene match.